This entry lists 17 T cell receptor beta chains sequenced from one sample in a study of cytomegalovirus exposure and HLA in healthy donors. The study ran its PCR with 60 Vbeta and 13 Jbeta primers. Only in-frame clones appear in the TCRdb table, and some are missing; sequencing was by immunoSEQ multiplex PCR. The table records some 90,000 clones, 76% of them present only once. Specimen: PBMCs. These receptors all stem from a man aged 25-45 years in good health and CMV-seropositive.

This chain links TRBV7-2 with TRBJ1-5; 7 nucleotides align to TRBD1. Per the germline V gene, CDR1 is SGHTA and CDR2 is FQGNSA. The J segment lost 5 bases and the V segment lost 4 bases, leaving 17 bases of the junction unmatched. The CDR3 loop spans 18 amino acids. The CDR3 protein is CASSSRGGGGGVYQPQHF. CDR3 nucleotides: TGTGCCAGCAGCTCCCGGGGGGGAGGGGGCGGTGTGTATCAGCCCCAGCATTTT. Combining the CDR3 with reference TRBV7-2 and TRBJ1-5 gives the whole variable domain GAGVSQSPSNKVTEKGKDVELRCDPISGHTALYWYRQSLGQGLEFLIYFQGNSAPDKSGLPSDRFSAERTGGSVSTLTIQRTQQEDSAVYLCASSSRGGGGGVYQPQHFGDGTRLSIL.

This clone occurred a few times. The chain joins TRBV4-1 to TRBJ2-5; TRBD2 might be the D (6 bases). V dropped 4 bases and J dropped 5 bases, with 17 bases sitting between them. The CDR3 has 15 amino acids. Germline assignment: CDR1 MGHRA and CDR2 YSYEKL. CDR3 coding DNA: TGCGCCAGCAGCCCCTCGGGGGACCCACGGGAGACCCAGTACTTC. Protein sequence: CASSPSGDPRETQYF.

The J gene is TRBJ2-3, the V gene TRBV11-3; D not certain. The V end was cut by 5 bases, the J end by 4 bases, with 22 bases between. Germline CDR1 SGHNT, CDR2 YENEEA. The CDR3 is made up of 17 amino acids. The DNA of the CDR3 is TGTGCCAGCAGCCCAGGAATTGCGACAATTTCCCCAGATACGCAGTATTTT. Translating it yields CASSPGIATISPDTQYF.

This clone was seen a few times. J is TRBJ2-2 and V is TRBV19; a possible D gene is TRBD1 (5 bases). The CDR3 is 15 amino acids. Germline loops: CDR1 LNHDA, CDR2 SQIVND (reference sequence). V lost 2 bases to trimming and J lost 1 base, with 8 bases between them. The CDR3 loop reads CASSIIGQNTGELFF. The CDR3 DNA reads TGTGCCAGTAGTATAATAGGACAGAACACCGGGGAGCTGTTTTTT.

The sample holds one count of this clone. The V gene is TRBV7-2, the J gene TRBJ1-1; 8 positions match TRBD1. This CDR3 is 14 amino acids long. Trimming at V came to 5 bases and at J to 1 base, leaving 3 bases not matched to a gene. CDR1 and CDR2 from the germline V gene are SGHTA and FQGNSA. In DNA form, the CDR3 reads TGTGCCAGCAGCCCGGGACAGGCGAACACTGAAGCTTTCTTT. It is translated as CASSPGQANTEAFF.

This clone was picked up a small number of times. V and J are TRBV2 and TRBJ1-6; possible D gene TRBD1, 6 bases. The V end was cut by 5 bases, the J end by 10 bases, with 15 bases between. There are 14 residues in the CDR3. The germline gives CDR1 SNHLY, CDR2 FYNNEI. CDR3 region: CASSSDSVGSPLHF. The CDR3 nucleotides read TGTGCCAGCAGTTCGGACAGCGTGGGATCACCCCTCCACTTT. The full variable domain, rest sourced from reference TRBV2 and TRBJ1-6, is EPEVTQTPSHQVTQMGQEVILRCVPISNHLYFYWYRQILGQKVEFLVSFYNNEISEKSEIFDDQFSVERPDGSNFTLKIRSTKLEDSAMYFCASSSDSVGSPLHFGNGTRLTVT.

The V call is TRBV2, the J call TRBJ2-1; D is unclear. The CDR3 loop spans 14 amino acids. The V gene's germline CDR1 is SNHLY and CDR2 FYNNEI. Trimming took off 6 bases at V and 10 bases at J, with 19 bases between the two ends. CDR3 amino acids: CASSRIIAFREQFF. The CDR3 DNA follows: TGTGCCAGCAGCCGAATCATAGCCTTTCGGGAGCAGTTCTTC.

This rearrangement joins TRBV19 to TRBJ1-1; D possibly corresponds to TRBD1 (6 bases). Germline V gene lookup returns CDR1 LNHDA and CDR2 SQIVND (reference sequence). The CDR3 contains 13 residues. V gave up 10 bases and J gave up 2 bases, with 14 bases separating them. CDR3 DNA: TGTGCCACAAAGCGGGGGGCCAACACTGAAGCTTTCTTT. Translated, it gives CATKRGANTEAFF.

The sample holds a few counts of this clone. The J gene is TRBJ2-5, the V gene TRBV7-3; 9 nucleotides line up with TRBD2. Germline CDR1 and CDR2: SGHTA and FQGTGA. The CDR3 is 15 amino acids. The junction had 2 bases not matched to a gene; V was cut back by 1 base and J by 2 bases. The CDR3 here is CASSLSGRVQETQYF. CDR3 coding DNA: TGTGCCAGCAGCTTAAGCGGGAGGGTTCAAGAGACCCAGTACTTC.

The count of this clone is one. The CDR3 bases are TGTGCCAGCAGCCTCTCTACAACTAATGAAAAACTGTTTTTT. Its translation: CASSLSTTNEKLFF. This sequence joins TRBV5-4 and TRBJ1-4; D is unresolved. The CDR3 spans 14 residues. Trimming removed 4 bases at V and 0 bases at J, with 7 bases between. Germline assignment: CDR1 SGHNT and CDR2 YYREEE (reference sequence).

There are a few counts of this clone. CDR3 sequence reads: CASSPATGYNSPLHF. In DNA, the CDR3 is TGTGCCAGCAGCCCGGCGACGGGCTATAATTCACCCCTCCACTTT. This chain connects TRBV7-6 to TRBJ1-6, with D unclear. Trimming took 5 bases from V and 3 from J, leaving 11 bases between them. The germline V gene encodes CDR1 SGHVS and CDR2 FNYEAQ. The CDR3 covers 15 residues.

The V and J genes are TRBV19 and TRBJ2-1; D perhaps matches TRBD2 (6 bases). The CDR3 loop spans 15 amino acids. Trimming left V 7 bases short and J 3 bases short, with 16 bases between. Germline V gene sequence: CDR1 LNHDA, CDR2 SQIVND (reference sequence). The chain's CDR3 is CASTEAGVNYNEQFF. Written as DNA, the CDR3 is TGTGCCAGTACTGAAGCGGGCGTAAACTACAATGAGCAGTTCTTC.

The chain uses TRBV9 and TRBJ2-2; D ambiguous. Looked up from germline, CDR1 is SGDLS and CDR2 is YYNGEE. V gave up 4 bases and J gave up 5 bases, with 9 bases separating them. The CDR3 is made up of 13 amino acids. The DNA for the CDR3 is TGTGCCAGCAGCCTCCGGTTGACCGGGGAGCTGTTTTTT. This encodes CASSLRLTGELFF. Full variable domain (missing parts from reference TRBV9 and TRBJ2-2): DSGVTQTPKHLITATGQRVTLRCSPRSGDLSVYWYQQSLDQGLQFLIQYYNGEERAKGNILERFSAQQFPDLHSELNLSSLELGDSALYFCASSLRLTGELFFGEGSRLTVL.

The chain uses TRBV11-2 and TRBJ2-2; the match to TRBD2 covers 7 bases. V lost 6 bases to trimming and J lost 3 bases; unmatched junction nucleotides: 7. The germline gives CDR1 SGHAT, CDR2 FQNNGV. The CDR3 consists of 15 residues. The CDR3 DNA reads as TGTGCCAGCAGTTATTCAGGGAGGGACACCGGGGAGCTGTTTTTT. This encodes CASSYSGRDTGELFF.

The V and J genes are TRBV30 and TRBJ2-7; a possible D gene is TRBD1 (6 bases). V was cut by 3 bases and J by 4 bases, with 22 bases left in between. Germline CDR1 GTSNPN, CDR2 SVGIG (reference sequence). The CDR3 spans 16 residues. CDR3 loop: CAWSPPGQGWTYEQYF. CDR3 bases: TGTGCCTGGAGCCCTCCGGGGCAGGGGTGGACGTACGAGCAGTACTTC.

The CDR3 is CASRTYPHRAFF. DNA of the CDR3: TGTGCCAGCAGGACTTACCCCCATCGGGCTTTCTTT. The chain has TRBV28 and TRBJ1-1, with no clear D. V was clipped by 6 bases and J by 11 bases, with 16 bases between them. The V gene's germline CDR1 is MDHEN and CDR2 SYDVKM. CDR3 length: 12 amino acids.

V gene TRBV15 combines with J gene TRBJ1-1, with D hard to call. Germline-derived CDR1 and CDR2 are LNHNV and YYDKDF (reference sequence). The CDR3 loop spans 15 amino acids. Between the trimmed V and J ends, which lost 5 bases and 8 bases, there was a span of 21 bases. The CDR3 DNA reads TGTGCCACCAGCCTTACCGTTAGCACATCGGAGGAAGCTTTCTTT. Translated: CATSLTVSTSEEAFF.